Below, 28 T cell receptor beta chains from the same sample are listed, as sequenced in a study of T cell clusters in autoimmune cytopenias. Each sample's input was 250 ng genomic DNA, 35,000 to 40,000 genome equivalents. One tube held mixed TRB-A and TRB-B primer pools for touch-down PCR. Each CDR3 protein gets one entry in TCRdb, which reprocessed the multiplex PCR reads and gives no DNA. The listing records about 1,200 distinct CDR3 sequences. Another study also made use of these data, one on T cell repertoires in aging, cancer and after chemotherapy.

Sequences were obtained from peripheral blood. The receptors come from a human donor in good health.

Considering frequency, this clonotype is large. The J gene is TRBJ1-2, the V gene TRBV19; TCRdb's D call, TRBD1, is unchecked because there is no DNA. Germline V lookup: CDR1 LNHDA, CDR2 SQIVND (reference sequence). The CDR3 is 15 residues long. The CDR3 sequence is CASSFWDRDGYGYTF.

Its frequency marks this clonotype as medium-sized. The CDR3 spells CASRAGTSGLYEQYF. The chain recombines TRBV14 with TRBJ2-7; absent DNA, TCRdb's TRBD2 call cannot be checked. The CDR3 contains 15 residues. The V gene's germline CDR1 is SGHDN and CDR2 FVKESK.

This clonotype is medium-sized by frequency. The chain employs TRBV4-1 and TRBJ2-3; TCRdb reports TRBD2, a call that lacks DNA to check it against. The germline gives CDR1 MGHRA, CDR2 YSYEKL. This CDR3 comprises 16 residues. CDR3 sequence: CASSVGLGHNTDTQYF.

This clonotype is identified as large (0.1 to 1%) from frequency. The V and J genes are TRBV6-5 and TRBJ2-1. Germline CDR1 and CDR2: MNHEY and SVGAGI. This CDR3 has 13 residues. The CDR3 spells CASSYAEYNEQFF.

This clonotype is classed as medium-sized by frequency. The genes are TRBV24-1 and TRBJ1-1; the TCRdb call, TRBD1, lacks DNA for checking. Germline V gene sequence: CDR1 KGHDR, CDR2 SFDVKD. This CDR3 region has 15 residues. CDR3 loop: CATSDPRQGSTEAFF.

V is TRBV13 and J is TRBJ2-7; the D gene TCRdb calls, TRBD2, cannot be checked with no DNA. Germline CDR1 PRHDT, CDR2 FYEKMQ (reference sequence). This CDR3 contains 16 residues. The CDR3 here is CASSSAGASGSYEQYF.

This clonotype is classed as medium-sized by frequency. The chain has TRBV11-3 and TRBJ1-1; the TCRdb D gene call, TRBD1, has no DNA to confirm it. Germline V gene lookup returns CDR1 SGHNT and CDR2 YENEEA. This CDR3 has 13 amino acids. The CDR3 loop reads CASSWDRDYEAFF.

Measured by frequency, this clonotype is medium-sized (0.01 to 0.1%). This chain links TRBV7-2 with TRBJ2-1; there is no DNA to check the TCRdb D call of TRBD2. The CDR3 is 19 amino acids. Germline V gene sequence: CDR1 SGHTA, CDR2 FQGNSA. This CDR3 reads CASSLGLAGGWRSYNEQFF.

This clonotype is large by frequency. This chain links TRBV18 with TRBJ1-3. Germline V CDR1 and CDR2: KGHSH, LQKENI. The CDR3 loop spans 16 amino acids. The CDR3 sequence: CASSPPSRASGNTIYF.

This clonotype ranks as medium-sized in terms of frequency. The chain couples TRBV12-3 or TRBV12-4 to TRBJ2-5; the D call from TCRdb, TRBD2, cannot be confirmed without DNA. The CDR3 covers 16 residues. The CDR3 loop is CASSQRTGTRGETQYF.

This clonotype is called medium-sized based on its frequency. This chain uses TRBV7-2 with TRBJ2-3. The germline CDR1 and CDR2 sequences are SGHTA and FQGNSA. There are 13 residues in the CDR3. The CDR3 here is CASSLAGWDTQYF.

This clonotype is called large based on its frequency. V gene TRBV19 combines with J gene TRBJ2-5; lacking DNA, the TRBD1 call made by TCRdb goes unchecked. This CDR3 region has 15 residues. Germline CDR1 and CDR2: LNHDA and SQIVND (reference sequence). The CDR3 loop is CASSIGSRQGETQYF.

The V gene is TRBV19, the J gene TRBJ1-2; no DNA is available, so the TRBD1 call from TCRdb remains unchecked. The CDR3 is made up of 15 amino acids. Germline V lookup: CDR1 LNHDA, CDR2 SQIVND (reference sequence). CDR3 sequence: CASRGTGGLVYGYTF.

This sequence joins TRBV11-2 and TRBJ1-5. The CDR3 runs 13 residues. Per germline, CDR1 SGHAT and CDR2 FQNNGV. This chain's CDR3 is CASSSQIGQPQHF.

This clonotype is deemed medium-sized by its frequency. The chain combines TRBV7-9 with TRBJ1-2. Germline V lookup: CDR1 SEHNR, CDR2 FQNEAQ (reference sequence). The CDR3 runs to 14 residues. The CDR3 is CASSLDVKKRGLTF.

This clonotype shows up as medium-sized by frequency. CDR3: CASSPPGQDGYTF. J is TRBJ1-2 and V is TRBV18; the TRBD1 assignment by TCRdb is unverifiable without DNA. Germline lookup yields CDR1 KGHSH and CDR2 LQKENI. The CDR3 has 13 amino acids.

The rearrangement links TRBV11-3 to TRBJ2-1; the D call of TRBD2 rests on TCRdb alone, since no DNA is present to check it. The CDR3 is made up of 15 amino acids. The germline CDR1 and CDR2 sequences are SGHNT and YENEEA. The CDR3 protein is CASSPGTSGSDEQFF.

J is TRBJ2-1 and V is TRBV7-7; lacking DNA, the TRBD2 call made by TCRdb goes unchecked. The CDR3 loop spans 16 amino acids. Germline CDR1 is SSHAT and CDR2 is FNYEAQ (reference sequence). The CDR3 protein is CASSKGLAGVENEQFF. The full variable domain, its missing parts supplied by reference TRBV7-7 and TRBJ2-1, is GAGVSQSPRYKVTKRGQDVTLRCDPISSHATLYWYQQALGQGPEFLTYFNYEAQPDKSGLPSDRFSAERPEGSISTLTIQRTEQRDSAMYRCASSKGLAGVENEQFFGPGTRLTVL.

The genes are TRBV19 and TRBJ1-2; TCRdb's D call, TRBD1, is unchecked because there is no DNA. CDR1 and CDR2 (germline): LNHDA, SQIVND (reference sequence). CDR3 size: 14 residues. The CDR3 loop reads CASSRGQGGYGYTF.

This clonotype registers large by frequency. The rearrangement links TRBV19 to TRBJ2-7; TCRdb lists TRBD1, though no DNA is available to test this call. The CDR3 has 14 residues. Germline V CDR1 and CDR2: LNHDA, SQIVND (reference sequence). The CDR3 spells CASSAGTGTYEQYF.

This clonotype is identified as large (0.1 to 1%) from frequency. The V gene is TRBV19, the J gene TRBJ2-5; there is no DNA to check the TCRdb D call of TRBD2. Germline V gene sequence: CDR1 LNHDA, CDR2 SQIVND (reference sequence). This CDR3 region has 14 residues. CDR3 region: CASSGGLYQETQYF. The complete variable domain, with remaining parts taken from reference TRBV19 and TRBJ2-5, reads DGGITQSPKYLFRKEGQNVTLSCEQNLNHDAMYWYRQDPGQGLRLIYYSQIVNDFQKGDIAEGYSVSREKKESFPLTVTSAQKNPTAFYLCASSGGLYQETQYFGPGTRLLVL.

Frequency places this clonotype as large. The CDR3 spells CASSPTTASTDTQYF. The rearrangement links TRBV19 to TRBJ2-3. The CDR3 has 15 amino acids. Germline V lookup: CDR1 LNHDA, CDR2 SQIVND (reference sequence).

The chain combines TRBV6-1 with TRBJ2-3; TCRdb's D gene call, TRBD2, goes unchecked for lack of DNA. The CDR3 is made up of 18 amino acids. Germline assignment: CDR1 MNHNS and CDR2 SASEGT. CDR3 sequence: CAISDWSKASGSMDTQYF.

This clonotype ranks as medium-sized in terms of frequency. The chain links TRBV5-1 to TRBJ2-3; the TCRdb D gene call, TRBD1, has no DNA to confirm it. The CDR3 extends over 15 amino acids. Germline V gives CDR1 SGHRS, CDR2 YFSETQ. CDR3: CASSLGTGGTDTQYF. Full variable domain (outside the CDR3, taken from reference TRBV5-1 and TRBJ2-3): KAGVTQTPRYLIKTRGQQVTLSCSPISGHRSVSWYQQTPGQGLQFLFEYFSETQRNKGNFPGRFSGRQFSNSRSEMNVSTLELGDSALYLCASSLGTGGTDTQYFGPGTRLTVL.

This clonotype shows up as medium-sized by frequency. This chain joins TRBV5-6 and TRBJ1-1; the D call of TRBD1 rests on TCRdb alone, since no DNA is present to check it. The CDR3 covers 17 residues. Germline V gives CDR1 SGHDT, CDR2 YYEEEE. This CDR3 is CASSLETPGQGGSEAFF. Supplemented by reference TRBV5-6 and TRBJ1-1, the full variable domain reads DAGVTQSPTHLIKTRGQQVTLRCSPKSGHDTVSWYQQALGQGPQFIFQYYEEEERQRGNFPDRFSGHQFPNYSSELNVNALLLGDSALYLCASSLETPGQGGSEAFFGQGTRLTVV.

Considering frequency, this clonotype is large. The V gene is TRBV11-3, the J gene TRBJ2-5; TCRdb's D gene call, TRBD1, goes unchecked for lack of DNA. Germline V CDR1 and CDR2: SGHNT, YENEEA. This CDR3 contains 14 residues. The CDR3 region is CASSLRDRQETQYF. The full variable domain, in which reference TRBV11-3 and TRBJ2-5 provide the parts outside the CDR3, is EAGVVQSPRYKIIEKKQPVAFWCNPISGHNTLYWYLQNLGQGPELLIRYENEEAVDDSQLPKDRFSAERLKGVDSTLKIQPAELGDSAVYLCASSLRDRQETQYFGPGTRLLVL.

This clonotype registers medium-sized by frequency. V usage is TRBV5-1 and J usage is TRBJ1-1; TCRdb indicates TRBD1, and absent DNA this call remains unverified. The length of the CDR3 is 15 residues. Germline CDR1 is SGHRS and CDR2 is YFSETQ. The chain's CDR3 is CASSFRTGGNTEAFF.

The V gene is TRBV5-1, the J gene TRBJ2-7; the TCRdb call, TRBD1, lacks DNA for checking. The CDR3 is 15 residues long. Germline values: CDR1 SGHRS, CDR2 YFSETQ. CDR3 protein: CASSFGGSGTYEQYF. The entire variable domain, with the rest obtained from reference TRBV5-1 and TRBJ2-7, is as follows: KAGVTQTPRYLIKTRGQQVTLSCSPISGHRSVSWYQQTPGQGLQFLFEYFSETQRNKGNFPGRFSGRQFSNSRSEMNVSTLELGDSALYLCASSFGGSGTYEQYFGPGTRLTVT.